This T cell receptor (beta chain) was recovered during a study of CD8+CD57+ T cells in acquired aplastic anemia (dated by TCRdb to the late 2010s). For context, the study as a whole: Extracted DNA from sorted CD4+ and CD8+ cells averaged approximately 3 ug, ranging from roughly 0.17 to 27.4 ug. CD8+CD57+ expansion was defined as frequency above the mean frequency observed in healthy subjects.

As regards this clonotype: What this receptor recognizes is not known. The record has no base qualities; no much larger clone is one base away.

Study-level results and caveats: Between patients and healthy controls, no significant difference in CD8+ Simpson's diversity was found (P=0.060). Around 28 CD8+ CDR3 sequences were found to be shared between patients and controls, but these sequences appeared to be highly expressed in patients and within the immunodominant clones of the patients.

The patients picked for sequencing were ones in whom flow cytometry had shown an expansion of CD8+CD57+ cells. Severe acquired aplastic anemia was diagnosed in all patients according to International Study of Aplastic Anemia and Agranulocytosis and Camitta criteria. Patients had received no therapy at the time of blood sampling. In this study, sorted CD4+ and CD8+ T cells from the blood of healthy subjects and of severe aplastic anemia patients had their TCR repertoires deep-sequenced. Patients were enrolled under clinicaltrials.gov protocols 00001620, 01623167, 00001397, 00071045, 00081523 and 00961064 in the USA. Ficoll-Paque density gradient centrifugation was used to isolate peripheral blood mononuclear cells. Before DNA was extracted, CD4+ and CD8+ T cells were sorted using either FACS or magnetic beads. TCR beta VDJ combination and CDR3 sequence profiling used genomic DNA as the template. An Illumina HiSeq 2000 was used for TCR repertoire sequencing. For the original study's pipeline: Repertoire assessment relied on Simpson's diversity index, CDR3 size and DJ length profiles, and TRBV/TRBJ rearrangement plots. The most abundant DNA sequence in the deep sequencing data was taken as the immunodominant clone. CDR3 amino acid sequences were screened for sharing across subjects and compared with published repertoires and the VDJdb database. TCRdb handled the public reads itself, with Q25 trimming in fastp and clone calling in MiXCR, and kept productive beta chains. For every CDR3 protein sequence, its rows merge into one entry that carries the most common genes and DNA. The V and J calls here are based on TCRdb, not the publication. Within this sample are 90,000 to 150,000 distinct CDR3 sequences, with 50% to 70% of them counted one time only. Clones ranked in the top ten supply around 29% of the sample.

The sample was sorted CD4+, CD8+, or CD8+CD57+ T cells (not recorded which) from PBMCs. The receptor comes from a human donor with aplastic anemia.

The CDR3 corresponds to CAASSGASYEQYF. The DNA sequence is as follows: TGTGCCGCTTCAAGCGGGGCAAGCTACGAGCAGTACTTC. This receptor chain uses TRBV2 and TRBJ2-7, and TRBD2 aligns with 7 junction nucleotides. V has 11 bases trimmed and J has 3 bases trimmed; junction bases matching no gene number 10. The cysteine opens and the phenylalanine closes a CDR3 of 13 amino acids. Of the read, only the CDR3 DNA is kept; its 39 bases are in frame from base 1. According to the germline V gene, CDR1 reads SNHLY and CDR2 reads FYNNEI.